This TCR beta chain was identified in a study of T-cell memory formation after mild COVID-19. The germline V gene encodes CDR1 SGHNT and CDR2 YENEEA. The CDR3 is made up of 12 amino acids. For this clonotype: A read error may produce the germline difference seen at one junction end.

TCRdb reanalysed the 5' RACE reads using MiXCR and keeps one entry per CDR3 protein. Of more than 100,000 distinct CDR3 sequences listed, 5% to 6.5% are singletons. The rearrangement links TRBV11-3 to TRBJ1-1, with a possible D match to TRBD1 (6 bases). The origin of this receptor is an adult woman who had mild COVID-19 (a few samples of this study predate the infection). Cell type and time point are not known. Sample: PBMCs or a T cell subset sorted from them (not recorded which). The CDR3 protein is CASSLDRTEAFF. CDR3 coding DNA: TGTGCCAGCAGCCTAGACAGGACTGAAGCTTTCTTT.